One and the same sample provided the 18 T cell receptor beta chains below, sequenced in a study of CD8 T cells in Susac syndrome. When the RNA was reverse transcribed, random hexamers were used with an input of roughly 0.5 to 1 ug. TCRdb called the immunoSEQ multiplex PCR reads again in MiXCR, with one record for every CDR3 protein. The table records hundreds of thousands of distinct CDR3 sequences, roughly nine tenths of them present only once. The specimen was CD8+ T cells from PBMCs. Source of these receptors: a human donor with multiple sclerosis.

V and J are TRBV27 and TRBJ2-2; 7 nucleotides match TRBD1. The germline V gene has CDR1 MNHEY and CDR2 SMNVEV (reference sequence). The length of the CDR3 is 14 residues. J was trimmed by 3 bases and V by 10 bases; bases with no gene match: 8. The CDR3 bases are TGTGCCACTTCTAGACAGGGCGACACCGGGGAGCTGTTTTTT. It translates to CATSRQGDTGELFF.

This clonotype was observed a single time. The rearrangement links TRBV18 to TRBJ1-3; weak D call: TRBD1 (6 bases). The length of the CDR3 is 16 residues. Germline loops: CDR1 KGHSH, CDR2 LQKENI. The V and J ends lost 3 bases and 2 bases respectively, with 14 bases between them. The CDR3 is CASSPKGQTPGNTIYF. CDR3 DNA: TGTGCCAGCTCACCGAAAGGACAGACTCCTGGAAACACCATATATTTT. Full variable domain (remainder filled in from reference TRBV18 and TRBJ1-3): NAGVMQNPRHLVRRRGQEARLRCSPMKGHSHVYWYRQLPEEGLKFMVYLQKENIIDESGMPKERFSAEFPKEGPSILRIQQVVRGDSAAYFCASSPKGQTPGNTIYFGEGSWLTVV.

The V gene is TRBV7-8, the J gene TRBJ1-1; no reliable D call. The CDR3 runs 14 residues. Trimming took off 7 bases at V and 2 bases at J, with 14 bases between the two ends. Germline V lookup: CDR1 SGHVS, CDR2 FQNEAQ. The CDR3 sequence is CASTLGWRNTEAFF. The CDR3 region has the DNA TGTGCCAGCACCTTGGGTTGGAGAAACACTGAAGCTTTCTTT.

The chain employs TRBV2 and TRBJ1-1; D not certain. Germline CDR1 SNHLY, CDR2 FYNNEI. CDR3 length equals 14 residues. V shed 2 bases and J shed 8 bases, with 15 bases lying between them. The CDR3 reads CASSELGRWREAFF. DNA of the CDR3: TGTGCCAGCAGTGAACTGGGCCGTTGGAGGGAAGCTTTCTTT.

For the CDR3, the DNA is TGTGCCAGCACCCTTGGGAACTCGCAGTTCTTC. Protein sequence: CASTLGNSQFF. The chain links TRBV5-4 to TRBJ2-1; D is uncertain. CDR3 size: 11 residues. V lost 6 bases and J lost 12, with 13 bases in between. Germline V gene lookup returns CDR1 SGHNT and CDR2 YYREEE (reference sequence).

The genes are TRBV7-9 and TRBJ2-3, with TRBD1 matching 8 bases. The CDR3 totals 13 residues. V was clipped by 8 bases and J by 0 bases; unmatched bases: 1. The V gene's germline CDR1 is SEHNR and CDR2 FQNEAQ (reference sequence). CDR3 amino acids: CASRQGSTDTQYF. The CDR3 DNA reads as TGTGCCAGCCGACAGGGGAGCACAGATACGCAGTATTTT.

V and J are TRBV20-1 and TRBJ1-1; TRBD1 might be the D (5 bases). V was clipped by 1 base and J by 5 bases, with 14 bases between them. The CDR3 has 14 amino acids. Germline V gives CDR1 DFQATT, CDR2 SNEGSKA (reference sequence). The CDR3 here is CSARGQGLGTEAFF. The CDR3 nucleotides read TGCAGTGCTAGAGGGCAGGGCTTGGGAACTGAAGCTTTCTTT.

The CDR3 is CATSSRDRSNQPQHF. In DNA form, the CDR3 reads TGTGCCACCAGCAGCCGGGACCGTAGCAATCAGCCCCAGCATTTT. The chain has TRBV15 and TRBJ1-5, with D possibly TRBD1 on 5 matching bases. V was shortened by 3 bases and J by 0 bases, with 9 bases between the two germline ends. CDR3 length equals 15 residues. Germline V gives CDR1 LNHNV, CDR2 YYDKDF (reference sequence).

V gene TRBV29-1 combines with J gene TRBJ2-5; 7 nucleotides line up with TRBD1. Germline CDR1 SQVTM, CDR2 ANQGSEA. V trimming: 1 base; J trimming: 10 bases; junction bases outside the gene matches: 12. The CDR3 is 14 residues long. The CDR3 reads CSVEGLDRERVQYF. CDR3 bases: TGCAGCGTTGAAGGCCTCGACAGGGAACGGGTCCAGTACTTC. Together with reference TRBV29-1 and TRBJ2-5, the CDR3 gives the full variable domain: SAVISQKPSRDICQRGTSLTIQCQVDSQVTMMFWYRQQPGQSLTLIATANQGSEATYESGFVIDKFPISRPNLTFSTLTVSNMSPEDSSIYLCSVEGLDRERVQYFGPGTRLLVL.

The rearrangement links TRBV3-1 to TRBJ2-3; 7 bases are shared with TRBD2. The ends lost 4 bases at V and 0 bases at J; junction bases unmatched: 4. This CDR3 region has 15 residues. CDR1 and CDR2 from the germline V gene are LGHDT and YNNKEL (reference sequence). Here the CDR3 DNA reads TGTGCCAGCAGCCGAGACGGGGGGAGCACAGATACGCAGTATTTT. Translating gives CASSRDGGSTDTQYF.

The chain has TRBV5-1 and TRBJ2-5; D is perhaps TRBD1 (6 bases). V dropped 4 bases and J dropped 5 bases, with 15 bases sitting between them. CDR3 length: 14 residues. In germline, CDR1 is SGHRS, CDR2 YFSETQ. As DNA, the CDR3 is TGCGCCAGCAGCGCCTACAGGGCTGAGGAGACCCAGTACTTC. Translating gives CASSAYRAEETQYF.

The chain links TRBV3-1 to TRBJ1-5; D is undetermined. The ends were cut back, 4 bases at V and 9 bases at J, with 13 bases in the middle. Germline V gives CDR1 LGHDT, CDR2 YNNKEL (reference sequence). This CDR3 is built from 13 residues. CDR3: CASSLAPRGPQHF. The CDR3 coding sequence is TGTGCCAGCAGCCTGGCCCCCCGGGGGCCCCAGCATTTT.

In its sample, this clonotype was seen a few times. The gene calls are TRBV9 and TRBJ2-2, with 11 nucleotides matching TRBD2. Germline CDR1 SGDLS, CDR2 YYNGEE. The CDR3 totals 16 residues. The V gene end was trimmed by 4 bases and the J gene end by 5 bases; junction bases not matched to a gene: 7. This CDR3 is CASSHGTSGTTGELFF. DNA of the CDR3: TGTGCCAGCAGCCACGGGACTAGCGGCACGACCGGGGAGCTGTTTTTT. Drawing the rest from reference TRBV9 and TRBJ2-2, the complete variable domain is DSGVTQTPKHLITATGQRVTLRCSPRSGDLSVYWYQQSLDQGLQFLIQYYNGEERAKGNILERFSAQQFPDLHSELNLSSLELGDSALYFCASSHGTSGTTGELFFGEGSRLTVL.

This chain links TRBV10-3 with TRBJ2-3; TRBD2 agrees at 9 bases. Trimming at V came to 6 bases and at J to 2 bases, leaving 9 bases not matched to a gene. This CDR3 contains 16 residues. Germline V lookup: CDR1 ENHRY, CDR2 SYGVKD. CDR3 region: CAISPVLAGTTDTQYF. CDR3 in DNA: TGTGCCATCAGCCCAGTCCTAGCGGGGACCACAGATACGCAGTATTTT.

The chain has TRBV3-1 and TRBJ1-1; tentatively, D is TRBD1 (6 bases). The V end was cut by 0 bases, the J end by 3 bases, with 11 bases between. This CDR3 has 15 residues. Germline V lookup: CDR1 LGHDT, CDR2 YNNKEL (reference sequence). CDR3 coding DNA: TGTGCCAGCAGCCAAGATATAGGGGGGGACACTGAAGCTTTCTTT. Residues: CASSQDIGGDTEAFF.

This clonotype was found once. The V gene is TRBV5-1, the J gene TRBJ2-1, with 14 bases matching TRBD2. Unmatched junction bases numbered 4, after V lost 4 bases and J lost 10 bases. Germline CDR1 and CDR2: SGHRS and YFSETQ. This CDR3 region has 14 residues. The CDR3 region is CASSPGLAGGEQFF. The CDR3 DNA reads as TGCGCCAGCAGCCCCGGACTAGCGGGAGGCGAGCAGTTCTTC.

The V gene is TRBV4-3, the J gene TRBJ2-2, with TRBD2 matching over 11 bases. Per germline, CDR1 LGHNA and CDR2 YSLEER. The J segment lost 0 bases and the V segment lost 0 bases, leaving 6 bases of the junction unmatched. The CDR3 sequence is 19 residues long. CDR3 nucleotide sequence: TGCGCCAGCAGCCAAGACTTCAATAGCGGGAGGGCGAACACCGGGGAGCTGTTTTTT. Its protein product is CASSQDFNSGRANTGELFF.

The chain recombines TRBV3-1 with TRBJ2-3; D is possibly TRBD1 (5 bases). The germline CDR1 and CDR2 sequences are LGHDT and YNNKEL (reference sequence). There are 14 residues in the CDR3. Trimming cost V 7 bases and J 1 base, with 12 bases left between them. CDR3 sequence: CASIDSFGTDTQYF. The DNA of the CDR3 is TGTGCCAGCATCGACAGTTTCGGCACAGATACGCAGTATTTT.